This TCR beta chain was identified in a study of cytomegalovirus exposure and HLA in healthy donors. Looking at the study overall: Genotyping of hundreds of donors showed that 80% to 90% belonged to the Caucasian-associated ancestry cluster. General observations from the study: Links to common viral pathogens appeared, in a later analysis, for several of the most significant clusters. In a later analysis, TCR beta V- and J-gene trimming showed a link to a missense DCLRE1C variant. A few V segments could not be told apart, such as TRBV6-2 and TRBV6-3, and were left out.

The PCR employed 60 Vbeta primers together with 13 Jbeta primers. Assay used: immunoSEQ multiplex PCR; TCRdb lists only in-frame clones, some missing. The sample has approximately 95,000 clones; approximately 81% are singletons. Per the germline V gene, CDR1 is LNHDA and CDR2 is SQIVND (reference sequence). The CDR3 has 15 residues. V shed 4 bases and J 7 bases; nucleotides not matched to a gene: 10. On this clone itself: Its cognate antigen is unknown.

Sequenced sample: PBMCs. The origin of this receptor is a woman in her 70s in good health and CMV-seropositive. V is TRBV19 and J is TRBJ2-1, with 7 bases fitting TRBD1. The DNA for the CDR3 is TGTGCCAGTAGTAGACTCCGGGACAGCGGTAATGAGCAGTTCTTC. Its translation: CASSRLRDSGNEQFF.